The rows below give T cell receptor beta chains drawn from one sample of a study of cytomegalovirus exposure and HLA in healthy donors. Only in-frame clones appear in the TCRdb table, and some are missing; sequencing was by immunoSEQ multiplex PCR. The sample has around 180,000 clones, approximately 84% seen once. The sample taken for sequencing was PBMCs. Receptors were obtained from a young man in good health and CMV-seropositive. Each CDR3 is given with its conserved first and last residue. A D gene is named only where the DNA matches it firmly. Clone size is not always given. Where it is, it says once, few, many or a class for expanded clones.

NA,NA,TRBV28,TRBJ2-3,CASSLDTGDTQYF,TGTGCCAGCAGTTTAGATACCGGAGATACGCAGTATTTT
NA,NA,TRBV28,TRBJ1-5,CASSWEQGSNQPQHF,TGTGCCAGCAGTTGGGAACAGGGTAGCAATCAGCCCCAGCATTTT
NA,TRBD2,TRBV9,TRBJ2-3,CASSERGRTDTQYF,TGTGCCAGCAGCGAGCGGGGACGCACAGATACGCAGTATTTT
NA,TRBD1,TRBV13,TRBJ2-7,CASSRGQGSYEQYF,TGTGCCAGCAGCCGGGGACAGGGTTCCTACGAGCAGTACTTC
few,TRBD2,TRBV28,TRBJ2-7,CASNGSGRLGEQYF,TGTGCCAGCAACGGAAGCGGGAGGCTGGGAGAGCAGTACTTC
NA,NA,TRBV9,TRBJ1-1,CASSGGVEGEAFF,TGTGCCAGCAGCGGAGGGGTGGAGGGTGAAGCTTTCTTT
NA,NA,TRBV25-1,TRBJ2-7,CASSPGSVSSYEQYF,TGTGCCAGCAGCCCAGGGTCGGTGAGCTCCTACGAGCAGTACTTC
NA,NA,TRBV29-1,TRBJ1-1,CSVEEQQNTEAFF,TGCAGCGTTGAAGAACAGCAGAACACTGAAGCTTTCTTT
NA,TRBD1,TRBV19,TRBJ2-7,CASSTAGTGSEQYF,TGTGCCAGTAGTACGGCCGGGACAGGGTCCGAGCAGTACTTC
NA,NA,TRBV30,TRBJ1-5,CAWSEGNARQPQHF,TGTGCCTGGAGTGAAGGCAACGCCAGGCAGCCCCAGCATTTT
NA,NA,TRBV28,TRBJ2-2,CASTAGSGELFF,TGTGCCAGCACGGCGGGGTCCGGGGAGCTGTTTTTT
NA,TRBD2,TRBV29-1,TRBJ2-1,CSVTRDYPGGQFF,TGCAGCGTCACCCGGGACTACCCAGGAGGGCAGTTCTTC
NA,TRBD2,TRBV5-1,TRBJ2-7,CASRKISGSDYYEQYF,TGCGCCAGCAGGAAGATTAGCGGGAGCGACTACTACGAGCAGTACTTC
many,TRBD1,TRBV30,TRBJ1-5,CAWTGGSNQPQHF,TGTGCCTGGACAGGGGGAAGCAATCAGCCCCAGCATTTT
NA,NA,TRBV5-1,TRBJ1-1,CASSPAQGNTFTEAFF,TGCGCCAGCAGCCCCGCTCAGGGGAATACGTTCACTGAAGCTTTCTTT
NA,TRBD1,TRBV28,TRBJ1-4,CASTLAGTGGAGEKLFF,TGTGCCAGCACATTGGCTGGAACAGGGGGCGCGGGTGAAAAACTGTTTTTT
NA,NA,TRBV2,TRBJ2-7,CASSPPGKRYEQYF,TGTGCCAGCAGCCCTCCGGGAAAAAGGTACGAGCAGTACTTC
NA,TRBD1,TRBV11-2,TRBJ2-1,CASSSTTGVNEQFF,TGTGCCAGCAGCTCGACGACAGGGGTGAATGAGCAGTTCTTC
NA,NA,TRBV29-1,TRBJ2-5,CSVLTSQETQYF,TGCAGCGTCCTGACTAGCCAAGAGACCCAGTACTTC
NA,TRBD2,TRBV7-2,TRBJ2-7,CASSLAPASGAYEQYF,TGTGCCAGCAGCTTAGCCCCGGCTAGCGGAGCCTACGAGCAGTACTTC
NA,TRBD1,TRBV19,TRBJ1-2,CASSDRVKSYGYTF,TGTGCCAGTAGCGACAGGGTCAAATCCTATGGCTACACCTTC
NA,TRBD1,TRBV4-3,TRBJ1-5,CASSQDKGKDRGHQPQHF,TGCGCCAGCAGCCAAGATAAGGGGAAGGACAGGGGGCATCAGCCCCAGCATTTT
NA,TRBD1,TRBV7-6,TRBJ1-5,CASSSGTGNQPQHF,TGTGCCAGCAGCTCTGGGACAGGGAATCAGCCCCAGCATTTT
NA,NA,TRBV2,TRBJ2-1,CASRPLAGNSYNEQFF,TGTGCCAGCAGACCCTTGGCGGGGAACTCCTACAATGAGCAGTTCTTC
NA,NA,TRBV28,TRBJ2-6,CASSPIRSGANVLTF,TGTGCCAGCAGTCCCATTCGGTCCGGGGCCAACGTCCTGACTTTC
NA,NA,TRBV7-7,TRBJ2-2,CASRLGGNTGELFF,TGTGCCAGCAGACTAGGGGGGAACACCGGGGAGCTGTTTTTT
NA,NA,TRBV6-1,TRBJ2-7,CASTPSPVPSYEQYF,TGTGCCAGCACTCCCTCCCCCGTTCCTTCTTACGAGCAGTACTTC
NA,NA,TRBV7-3,TRBJ2-2,CASNTGPGELFF,TGTGCCAGCAATACAGGGCCCGGGGAGCTGTTTTTT
NA,NA,TRBV9,TRBJ2-1,CASSVEPQGSYNEQFF,TGTGCCAGCAGCGTAGAGCCGCAGGGGTCCTACAATGAGCAGTTCTTC
once,TRBD2,TRBV7-2,TRBJ2-7,CASSFQLAGGPYEQYF,TGTGCCAGCAGCTTTCAACTAGCGGGAGGGCCCTACGAGCAGTACTTC
few,TRBD1,TRBV7-8,TRBJ1-5,CASSFGTGGGQPQHF,TGTGCCAGCAGCTTCGGGACAGGGGGCGGTCAGCCCCAGCATTTT
NA,NA,TRBV30,TRBJ2-7,CAWSSGGEQYF,TGTGCCTGGAGCTCCGGCGGAGAGCAGTACTTC
NA,NA,TRBV5-1,TRBJ2-2,CASSFSGNTGELFF,TGCGCCAGCAGCTTTAGCGGGAACACCGGGGAGCTGTTTTTT
NA,TRBD1,TRBV2,TRBJ2-1,CASSASRDRVGHNEQFF,TGTGCCAGCAGTGCGTCCCGGGACAGGGTGGGGCACAATGAGCAGTTCTTC
once,NA,TRBV19,TRBJ2-3,CASSKGGDTQYF,TGTGCCAGTAGTAAGGGCGGGGATACGCAGTATTTT
NA,TRBD1,TRBV5-1,TRBJ1-1,CASGQGGGDTEAFF,TGCGCCAGCGGACAGGGGGGCGGTGACACTGAAGCTTTCTTT
NA,TRBD2,TRBV6-5,TRBJ2-5,CASSSAGGAFGETQYF,TGTGCCAGCAGTTCCGCGGGGGGGGCATTCGGGGAGACCCAGTACTTC
NA,NA,TRBV4-2,TRBJ2-5,CASSQGPTAQETQYF,TGTGCCAGCAGCCAAGGACCGACAGCCCAAGAGACCCAGTACTTC
NA,NA,TRBV14,TRBJ1-2,CASSQRDTIRDGYTF,TGTGCCAGCAGCCAACGGGACACCATTCGGGATGGCTACACCTTC